This entry lists 4 T cell receptor beta chains sequenced from one sample in a study of blood T cell repertoires in COVID-19. Measured with immunoSEQ multiplex PCR; TCRdb has only the in-frame clones, and not every one. Of 150,000 to 160,000 clones in the sample, roughly 80% are singletons; the top ten hold 29%. Material: peripheral blood. Receptors were obtained from an older woman with acute or convalescent COVID-19.

This clone was seen a few times. The chain combines TRBV7-3 with TRBJ1-6; D gene uncertain. V was shortened by 3 bases and J by 5 bases, with 11 bases between the two germline ends. This CDR3 is built from 15 residues. CDR1 and CDR2 (germline): SGHTA, FQGTGA. In DNA form, the CDR3 reads TGTGCCAGCAGCTTGGGCTCCAGAAATAATTCACCCCTCCACTTT. It translates to CASSLGSRNNSPLHF.

This chain links TRBV18 with TRBJ1-3; no clear D. V was clipped by 1 base and J by 0 bases, with 13 bases between them. The germline V gene has CDR1 KGHSH and CDR2 LQKENI. The CDR3 has 17 residues. CDR3 coding DNA: TGTGCCAGCTCACCACTTGACACCTATATCTCTGGAAACACCATATATTTT. Its translation: CASSPLDTYISGNTIYF.

V gene TRBV7-9 combines with J gene TRBJ2-3; D perhaps matches TRBD1 (5 bases). CDR1 SEHNR and CDR2 FQNEAQ come from the germline V gene (reference sequence). The CDR3 runs 13 residues. V lost 9 bases and J 6 bases, leaving 16 bases between the germline ends. The CDR3, as DNA: TGTGCCAGGAGCCCGGTGGGGCTGGATACGCAGTATTTT. It specifies CARSPVGLDTQYF.

V usage is TRBV11-2 and J usage is TRBJ1-1; TRBD1 might be the D (5 bases). The CDR3 runs to 15 residues. V was clipped by 0 bases and J by 4 bases, with 12 bases between them. The germline V gene has CDR1 SGHAT and CDR2 FQNNGV. For the CDR3, the DNA is TGTGCCAGCAGCTTAGAGGACACCGGGAGCACTGAAGCTTTCTTT. Translation: CASSLEDTGSTEAFF.